What follows are 12 T cell receptor beta chains derived from one specimen sequenced in a study of blood T cells in healthy people across ages. A sample-barcoded 5' primer and a J-beta primer mix were used in a second PCR of roughly 7 to 11 cycles. TCRdb redid the calling of the 5' RACE reads with MiXCR, one entry per CDR3 protein. The sample holds some 1.5 million distinct CDR3 sequences, over 25% seen once. The source material was blood. Receptor source: a woman aged 30 to 39 in good health.

This clonotype showed up just a few times. The chain uses TRBV5-1 and TRBJ2-1; D gene uncertain. The CDR3 is made up of 14 amino acids. V shed 7 bases and J shed 2 bases, with 13 bases lying between them. CDR1 and CDR2 (germline): SGHRS, YFSETQ. In DNA, the CDR3 is TGCGCCAGCGCCGAGACACCGACCTACAATGAGCAGTTCTTC. It translates to CASAETPTYNEQFF. Drawing the rest from reference TRBV5-1 and TRBJ2-1, the complete variable domain is KAGVTQTPRYLIKTRGQQVTLSCSPISGHRSVSWYQQTPGQGLQFLFEYFSETQRNKGNFPGRFSGRQFSNSRSEMNVSTLELGDSALYLCASAETPTYNEQFFGPGTRLTVL.

The CDR3 reads CASSDSPPLHF. CDR3 sequence (DNA): TGTGCCAGCAGTGACAGCCCACCCCTCCACTTT. The V call is TRBV2, the J call TRBJ1-6, with D hard to call. Germline assignment: CDR1 SNHLY and CDR2 FYNNEI. Between the trimmed V and J ends, which lost 3 bases and 11 bases, there was a span of 5 bases. This CDR3 has 11 amino acids.

This clonotype was counted between two and nine times. The chain is built from TRBV6-6 and TRBJ1-1; TRBD1 agrees at 7 bases. The V segment lost 2 bases and the J segment 4 bases; nucleotides outside the gene matches: 10. Germline-derived CDR1 and CDR2 are MNHNY and SVGAGI (reference sequence). The CDR3 totals 16 residues. The CDR3 loop reads CASSYGPGGGSTEAFF. CDR3 bases: TGTGCCAGCAGTTACGGCCCAGGGGGGGGTAGCACTGAAGCTTTCTTT.

This sequence joins TRBV20-1 and TRBJ2-3; 9 bases match TRBD2. The V gene end was trimmed by 6 bases and the J gene end by 4 bases; junction bases not matched to a gene: 8. The CDR3 has 14 residues. The germline CDR1 and CDR2 sequences are DFQATT and SNEGSKA (reference sequence). CDR3 loop: CSAFLAGEADTQYF. In DNA form, the CDR3 reads TGCAGTGCCTTCTTAGCGGGAGAAGCAGATACGCAGTATTTT.

This clonotype came up a few times. The gene calls are TRBV15 and TRBJ2-7; D could derive from TRBD1 or TRBD2 (6 bases each). Germline CDR1 and CDR2: LNHNV and YYDKDF (reference sequence). Trimming removed 5 bases from V and 7 bases from J, with 21 bases in between. The length of the CDR3 is 15 residues. Written as DNA, the CDR3 is TGTGCCACCAGCGGTCGTTTCATCGGGGGCAATGAGCAGTACTTC. Residues: CATSGRFIGGNEQYF.

Many counts were recorded for this clonotype. This rearrangement joins TRBV9 to TRBJ1-4; TRBD1 matches 10 bases. In germline, CDR1 is SGDLS, CDR2 YYNGEE. After removal of 0 bases from V and 5 bases from J, the junction contained 4 bases not matched to a gene. The CDR3 has 16 residues. The CDR3 loop reads CASSVAGGQGNEKLFF. The CDR3 DNA reads as TGTGCCAGCAGCGTAGCGGGGGGACAGGGGAATGAAAAACTGTTTTTT.

V usage is TRBV20-1 and J usage is TRBJ2-6; perhaps D is TRBD1 or TRBD2 (6 bases each). The CDR3 runs 17 residues. CDR1 is DFQATT and CDR2 is SNEGSKA in the germline V gene (reference sequence). V was pared by 1 base and J by 2 bases, with 15 bases between. The CDR3 protein is CSARGSRGGPGANVLTF. The DNA for the CDR3 is TGCAGTGCTAGAGGAAGCCGAGGGGGGCCTGGGGCCAACGTCCTGACTTTC.

V is TRBV7-2 and J is TRBJ1-4, with a weak D call TRBD1 (6 bases). The CDR3 runs 15 residues. With 5 bases removed from V and 6 bases from J, the gap between germline ends came to 16 bases. Germline V gene lookup returns CDR1 SGHTA and CDR2 FQGNSA. The CDR3 here is CASSLRTEAYEKLFF. The CDR3, as DNA: TGTGCCAGCAGCCTTCGGACAGAGGCATATGAAAAACTGTTTTTT.

The rearrangement joins TRBV2 to TRBJ2-5; TRBD1 matches at 8 bases. This CDR3 has 15 amino acids. V shed 4 bases and J 1 base; nucleotides not matched to a gene: 5. CDR1 is SNHLY, CDR2 FYNNEI, per germline. The CDR3, as DNA: TGTGCCAGCAGTGGCCAGACAGGGGCCCAAGAGACCCAGTACTTC. Protein product: CASSGQTGAQETQYF.

This clonotype was picked up a small number of times. The genes are TRBV20-1 and TRBJ2-1; possibly TRBD2 for D (5 bases). Germline V CDR1 and CDR2: DFQATT, SNEGSKA (reference sequence). This CDR3 spans 14 amino acids. The V gene lost 2 bases and the J gene lost 3 bases, with 11 bases spanning the gap. CDR3 region: CSARRRGDYNEQFF. CDR3 DNA: TGCAGTGCTAGACGCCGGGGAGACTACAATGAGCAGTTCTTC.

This clonotype was seen ten or more times. This chain connects TRBV5-1 to TRBJ2-3, with 8 bases identical to TRBD2. This CDR3 contains 17 residues. V was clipped by 3 bases and J by 1 base; unmatched bases: 10. Germline-derived CDR1 and CDR2 are SGHRS and YFSETQ. CDR3 amino acids: CASSSVVSGDRTDTQYF. DNA for the CDR3: TGCGCCAGCAGCTCCGTAGTTAGCGGGGACCGCACAGATACGCAGTATTTT. Together with reference TRBV5-1 and TRBJ2-3, the CDR3 gives the full variable domain: KAGVTQTPRYLIKTRGQQVTLSCSPISGHRSVSWYQQTPGQGLQFLFEYFSETQRNKGNFPGRFSGRQFSNSRSEMNVSTLELGDSALYLCASSSVVSGDRTDTQYFGPGTRLTVL.

The table lists this clonotype with a few counts. V gene TRBV15 combines with J gene TRBJ2-1, with 7 bases lining up with TRBD1. Per germline, CDR1 LNHNV and CDR2 YYDKDF (reference sequence). V was clipped by 6 bases and J by 4 bases; unmatched bases: 6. This CDR3 is 14 amino acids long. The DNA of the CDR3 is TGTGCCACCAGTCAGGGGACAGCATACAATGAGCAGTTCTTC. It codes for CATSQGTAYNEQFF.